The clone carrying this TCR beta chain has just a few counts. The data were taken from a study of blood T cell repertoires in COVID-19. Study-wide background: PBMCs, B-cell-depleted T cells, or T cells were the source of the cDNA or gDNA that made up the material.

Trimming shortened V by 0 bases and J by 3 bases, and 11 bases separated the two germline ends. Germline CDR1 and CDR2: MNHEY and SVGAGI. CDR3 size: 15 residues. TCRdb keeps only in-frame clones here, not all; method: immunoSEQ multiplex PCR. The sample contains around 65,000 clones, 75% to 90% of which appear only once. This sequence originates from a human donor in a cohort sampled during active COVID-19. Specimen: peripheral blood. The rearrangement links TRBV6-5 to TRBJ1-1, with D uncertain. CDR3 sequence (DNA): TGTGCCAGCAGTTACTCGTTTCGGAGGGACACTGAAGCTTTCTTT. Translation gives CASSYSFRRDTEAFF.